The source of this T cell receptor beta chain is a study of T cells in Graves' hyperthyroidism and ophthalmopathy. Looking at the study overall: Prior to any treatment, at the point of initial diagnosis, peripheral blood was collected.

No progression to ophthalmopathy during 18 months of follow-up defined stable disease. Diagnoses rested on clinical symptoms, serum thyroxine and TRAb, thyroid ultrasound and orbital computed tomography. This clonotype showed up many times. TCR beta CDR3 regions were amplified from RNA transcripts. With the HTBI primer set, the TCR CDR3 went through a first round of RT-PCR. Using its own MiXCR run on the multiplex PCR reads, TCRdb lists one record per CDR3 protein. The sample lists around 440,000 distinct CDR3 sequences; 15% to 19% were seen once. Germline CDR1 and CDR2: MNHEY and SMNVEV (reference sequence). This CDR3 spans 17 amino acids. V lost 3 bases and J lost 3, with 21 bases in between.

The chain combines TRBV27 with TRBJ2-7; D is ambiguous. Sequenced material: blood. This receptor was obtained from a woman between 18 and 30 years old with Graves' hyperthyroidism. The CDR3 DNA reads as TGTGCCAGCAGTTTCCAGCCAACCTCAGACCTAATCTACGAGCAGTACTTC. Translating gives CASSFQPTSDLIYEQYF.